There are a few counts of the clone carrying this T cell receptor beta chain. The antigen remains undetermined. Amplified regions were TCR beta CDR3 sequences from RNA transcripts. The TCR CDR3 first-round RT-PCR relied on the HTBI primer set. TCRdb called the multiplex PCR reads again in MiXCR, with one record for every CDR3 protein. The sample lists 380,000 or so distinct CDR3 sequences; about 13% were seen once. The CDR3 consists of 15 residues. V gave up 3 bases and J gave up 4 bases, with 14 bases separating them. Per germline, CDR1 SGHRS and CDR2 YFSETQ. Clinicians diagnosed patients from clinical symptoms, serum thyroxine and TRAb, thyroid ultrasound and orbital computed tomography. PBMCs came from 9 to 10 ml fresh peripheral blood. The sample comes from a study of T cells in Graves' hyperthyroidism and ophthalmopathy. Study-wide results and caveats: Ophthalmopathy was model-predicted a median about 6.7 months pre-onset.

The chain employs TRBV5-1 and TRBJ2-1; D possibly corresponds to TRBD1 (5 bases). The clonotype comes from a man aged 30 to 45 with Graves' hyperthyroidism that later progressed to Graves' ophthalmopathy. Sequenced: blood. The CDR3 DNA reads as TGCGCCAGCAGCTGGGGCCGGGCAGCTTACAATGAGCAGTTCTTC. This encodes CASSWGRAAYNEQFF.